The TCR beta chain described here comes from a study of blood T cell repertoires in COVID-19. Overall study: The analysed material was cDNA or gDNA that came from T cells, B-cell-depleted T cells, or PBMCs.

V was pared by 0 bases and J by 2 bases, with 10 bases between. The length of the CDR3 is 16 residues. In germline, CDR1 is MGHRA, CDR2 YSYEKL. Original analysis: For nucleated cells, counts were estimated from reference gene primer amplification. Sequenced by immunoSEQ multiplex PCR; TCRdb stores in-frame clones only, minus some. The V and J calls and clone size were taken over from that table, and D and trimming were inferred from the DNA. The sample lists some 290,000 clones, 80% to 90% occurring once. This rearrangement joins TRBV4-1 to TRBJ1-4; the D is unclear. The source material was peripheral blood. The source is a woman in her twenties or thirties with COVID-19, enrolled during active disease. Here the CDR3 reads CASSQDLWATNEKLFF. CDR3 nucleotides: TGCGCCAGCAGCCAAGATCTGTGGGCCACTAATGAAAAACTGTTTTTT.